The rows below give T cell receptor beta chains drawn from one sample of a study of blood T cell repertoires in COVID-19. Repertoires were generated with immunoSEQ multiplex PCR, while TCRdb's copy carries only in-frame clones and drops some. The data contain approximately 180,000 clones, 80% to 90% of them singletons. Sequencing was done on a sample of peripheral blood. The receptor set was obtained from a man aged 55 to 70 with acute or convalescent COVID-19. Both conserved end residues are trimmed from each CDR3. The order of the fields is V gene, J gene, CDR3 protein.

>TRBV7-2|TRBJ1-2
ASSLGTDYGYT
>TRBV18|TRBJ2-3
ASSPRGSSGSLWTDTQY
>TRBV28|TRBJ1-2
ASSLSGVRGYT
>TRBV28|TRBJ1-2
ASSLSGYGYT
>TRBV5-1|TRBJ2-4
ASSLGPGMGDIQY
>TRBV5-8|TRBJ2-7
ASSLGQRETQSQY
>TRBV27|TRBJ2-1
ASSPPSGTRYNEQF
>TRBV4-1|TRBJ2-5
ASSQRLAGRETQY
>TRBV6-5|TRBJ1-1
ASSYSLGAGTEAF
>TRBV5-4|TRBJ2-5
ASSFELAGQETQY
>TRBV18|TRBJ2-1
ASSPVAGIYNEQF
>TRBV11-2|TRBJ2-1
ASSLVGLKSQLV
>TRBV27|TRBJ2-3
ASSLLPGSTDTQY
>TRBV28|TRBJ2-3
ASSILAESSTDTQY
>TRBV9|TRBJ2-1
ASSVWDNNEQF
>TRBV9|TRBJ2-3
ASSVSRLAGGTDTQY